This TCR beta chain derives from a study of shared clonotypes between healthy human individuals. Study summary: Each donor contributed plates that comprised three CD4 naive, three CD4 memory, two CD8 naive and one CD8 memory. Notes on the study in general: At large depth, rarefaction still showed sorted-subset sequencing to be incomplete.

J was trimmed by 6 bases and V by 1 base; bases with no gene match: 5. CDR3 length: 14 residues. Germline V gene sequence: CDR1 SEHNR, CDR2 FQNEAQ (reference sequence). The authors ran the assay at deep level. The sorted-subset replicate PCRs were given 150 to 250 ng DNA, which is tens of thousands of T cell genomes. Some clones are missing from TCRdb's copy, which holds only in-frame ones; the method was immunoSEQ multiplex PCR. Of more than 2 million clones in the sample, 93% were seen once. As defined, naive CD8 cells were CD45RO-negative and positively selected for CCR7, with terminally differentiated effector memory CD45RA+ cells excluded. Notes on this clone: Its target is unknown.

Material: naive CD8+ T cells from PBMCs. The V gene is TRBV7-9, the J gene TRBJ1-1, with 7 bases aligning to TRBD1. The source is a man aged 18 to 29 in good health. Some clones in this sample may be carry-over from other donors' samples. The DNA of the CDR3 is TGTGCCAGCAGCTTAGGACAGGGACTCGCTGAAGCTTTCTTT. Its translation is CASSLGQGLAEAFF.